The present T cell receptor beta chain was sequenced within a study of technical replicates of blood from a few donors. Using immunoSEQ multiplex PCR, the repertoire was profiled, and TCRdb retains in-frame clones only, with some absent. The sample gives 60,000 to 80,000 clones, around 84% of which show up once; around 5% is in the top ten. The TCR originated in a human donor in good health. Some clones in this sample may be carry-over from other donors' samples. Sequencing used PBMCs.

The CDR3 sequence is CAISAGSGRASDEQFF. The CDR3 bases are TGTGCCATCAGTGCGGGTAGCGGGAGGGCCTCGGATGAGCAGTTCTTC. The chain carries TRBV10-3 and TRBJ2-1, with 11 bases matching TRBD2. The CDR3 loop spans 16 amino acids. The trim removed 4 bases at V and 8 bases at J, leaving 10 bases unmatched. The germline gives CDR1 ENHRY, CDR2 SYGVKD.